The clone carrying this TCR beta chain was detected only a few times. This entry comes from a study of T cell changes during pregnancy in multiple sclerosis. Generated by immunoSEQ multiplex PCR, the TCRdb table keeps only in-frame clones and is missing some. The profile shows about 92,000 clones, more than 85% of them singletons. The sequence was collected from a female donor with multiple sclerosis, enrolled in a pregnancy study. This specimen consisted of peripheral blood, obtained in the first trimester of pregnancy.

In DNA form, the CDR3 reads TGTGCCAGCAGCTTATACGCGGGAGGGCCCTCCGAGCAGTACTTC. Translating it yields CASSLYAGGPSEQYF. The genes are TRBV7-6 and TRBJ2-7, with 9 bases lining up with TRBD2. V dropped 2 bases and J dropped 6; count of bases not matched to a gene: 8. The length of the CDR3 is 15 residues. Germline lookup yields CDR1 SGHVS and CDR2 FNYEAQ. Drawing the rest from reference TRBV7-6 and TRBJ2-7, the complete variable domain is GAGVSQSPRYKVTKRGQDVALRCDPISGHVSLYWYRQALGQGPEFLTYFNYEAQQDKSGLPNDRFSAERPEGSISTLTIQRTEQRDSAMYRCASSLYAGGPSEQYFGPGTRLTVT.